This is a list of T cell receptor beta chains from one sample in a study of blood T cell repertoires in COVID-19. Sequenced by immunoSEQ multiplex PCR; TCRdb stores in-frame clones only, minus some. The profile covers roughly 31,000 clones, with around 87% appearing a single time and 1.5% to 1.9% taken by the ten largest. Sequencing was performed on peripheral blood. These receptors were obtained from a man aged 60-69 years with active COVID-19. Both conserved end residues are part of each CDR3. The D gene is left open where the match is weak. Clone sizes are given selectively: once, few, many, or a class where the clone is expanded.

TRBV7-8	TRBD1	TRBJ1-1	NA	CASSFRTGGSSEAFF	TGTGCCAGCAGCTTTCGGACAGGGGGCTCCTCTGAAGCTTTCTTT
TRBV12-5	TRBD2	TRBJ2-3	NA	CASGPVWLAGVTDTQYF	TGTGCTAGTGGTCCCGTTTGGCTAGCGGGGGTCACAGATACGCAGTATTTT
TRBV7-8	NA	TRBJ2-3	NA	CASSLYEPQGADTQYF	TGTGCCAGCAGCTTATACGAACCACAGGGTGCAGATACGCAGTATTTT
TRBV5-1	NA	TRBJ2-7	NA	CASSLPGRSYEQYF	TGCGCCAGCAGCTTGCCAGGGAGGTCCTACGAGCAGTACTTC
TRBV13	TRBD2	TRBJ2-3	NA	CASSPSRLAGGTDTQYF	TGTGCCAGCAGCCCAAGCCGGCTAGCGGGGGGGACAGATACGCAGTATTTT
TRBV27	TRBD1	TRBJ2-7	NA	CASRRDRGRDSYEQYF	TGTGCCAGCAGGCGCGACAGGGGACGAGATTCCTACGAGCAGTACTTC
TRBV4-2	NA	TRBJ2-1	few	CASSQGGSSYNEQFF	TGTGCCAGCAGCCAAGGAGGTAGCTCCTACAATGAGCAGTTCTTC
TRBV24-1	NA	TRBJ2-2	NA	CATSAPPAGELFF	TGTGCCACCAGTGCCCCACCGGCCGGGGAGCTGTTTTTT
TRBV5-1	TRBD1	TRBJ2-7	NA	CASSLLRGHEQYF	TGCGCCAGCAGCTTGTTGAGGGGGCACGAGCAGTACTTC
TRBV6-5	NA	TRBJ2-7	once	CASSYWALEQYF	TGTGCCAGCAGTTACTGGGCCCTCGAGCAGTACTTC
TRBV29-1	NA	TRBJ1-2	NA	CSVAQGHGYTF	TGCAGCGTTGCACAGGGCCATGGCTACACCTTC
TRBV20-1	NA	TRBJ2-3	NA	CSASVKGRRATDTQYF	TGCAGTGCTAGTGTTAAGGGCAGGAGGGCCACAGATACGCAGTATTTT
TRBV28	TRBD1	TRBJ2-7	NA	CATTGQNYEQYF	TGTGCCACTACGGGACAGAACTACGAGCAGTACTTC
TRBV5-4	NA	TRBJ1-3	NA	CASSHPGGSGNTIYF	TGTGCCAGCAGCCACCCGGGGGGCTCTGGAAACACCATATATTTT
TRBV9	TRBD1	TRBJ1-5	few	CASSAGTGTNQPQHF	TGTGCCAGCAGCGCGGGGACAGGGACAAATCAGCCCCAGCATTTT
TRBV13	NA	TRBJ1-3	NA	CASSSVGANGNTIYF	TGTGCCAGCAGCTCTGTGGGGGCTAATGGAAACACCATATATTTT
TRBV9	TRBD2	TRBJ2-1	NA	CASSADSGGIDEQFF	TGTGCCAGCAGCGCGGATAGCGGGGGGATTGATGAGCAGTTCTTC
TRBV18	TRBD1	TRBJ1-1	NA	CASSPGQDRNTEAFF	TGTGCCAGCTCACCGGGACAGGACCGTAACACTGAAGCTTTCTTT
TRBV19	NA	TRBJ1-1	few	CASSMRGLWAFF	TGTGCCAGTAGTATGAGGGGACTTTGGGCTTTCTTT
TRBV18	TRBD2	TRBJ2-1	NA	CASSRTSGGSSEQFF	TGTGCCAGCTCACGGACTAGCGGGGGCTCCAGTGAGCAGTTCTTC
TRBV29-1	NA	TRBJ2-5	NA	CSVDFLKGEETQYF	TGCAGCGTTGATTTTCTTAAGGGGGAAGAGACCCAGTACTTC
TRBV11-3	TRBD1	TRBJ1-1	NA	CASSAGQENTEAFF	TGTGCCAGCAGCGCCGGACAGGAGAACACTGAAGCTTTCTTT
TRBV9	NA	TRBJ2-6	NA	CASSVDGAGANVLTF	TGTGCCAGCAGCGTAGACGGGGCTGGGGCCAACGTCCTGACTTTC
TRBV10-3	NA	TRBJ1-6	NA	CAISEASATGNSPLHF	TGTGCCATCAGTGAGGCTTCAGCTACGGGGAATTCACCCCTCCACTTT
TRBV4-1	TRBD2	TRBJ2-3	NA	CASSQARGAGARTDTQYF	TGCGCCAGCAGCCAAGCGAGGGGAGCGGGGGCGCGCACAGATACGCAGTATTTT
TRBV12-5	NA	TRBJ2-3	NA	CASGLVLGTPPGDTQYF	TGTGCTAGTGGTTTGGTACTCGGGACACCACCCGGGGATACGCAGTATTTT
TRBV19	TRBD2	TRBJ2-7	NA	CASSRTSPSYEQYF	TGTGCCAGTAGTAGGACTAGCCCCTCCTACGAGCAGTACTTC
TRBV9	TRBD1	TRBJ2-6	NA	CASTADRGLPGANVLTF	TGTGCCAGCACCGCGGACAGGGGGCTCCCTGGGGCCAACGTCCTGACTTTC
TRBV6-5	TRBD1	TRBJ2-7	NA	CASSYSMGTGGYEQYF	TGTGCCAGCAGTTACTCGATGGGGACAGGGGGTTACGAGCAGTACTTC
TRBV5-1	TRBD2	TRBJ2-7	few	CASSPSAGKGYEQYF	TGCGCCAGCAGCCCCTCAGCGGGAAAGGGCTACGAGCAGTACTTC
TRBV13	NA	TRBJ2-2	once	CASNFGQVHRDTGELFF	TGTGCCAGCAATTTCGGGCAGGTCCACAGGGACACCGGGGAGCTGTTTTTT
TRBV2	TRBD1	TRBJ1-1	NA	CASSQGAVEAFF	TGTGCCAGCAGTCAGGGGGCAGTTGAAGCTTTCTTT
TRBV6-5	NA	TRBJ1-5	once	CASRRTGTSQPQHF	TGTGCCAGCAGGAGAACAGGGACGAGTCAGCCCCAGCATTTT
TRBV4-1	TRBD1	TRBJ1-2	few	CASSRGRTGGPSNYGYTF	TGCGCCAGCAGCCGCGGAAGGACAGGGGGCCCTTCTAACTATGGCTACACCTTC
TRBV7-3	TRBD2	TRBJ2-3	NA	CASSQDRGGGTDTQYF	TGTGCCAGCAGCCAGGATCGGGGGGGTGGCACAGATACGCAGTATTTT
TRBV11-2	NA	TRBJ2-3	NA	CASSFGGFTDTQYF	TGTGCCAGCAGCTTTGGGGGGTTCACAGATACGCAGTATTTT
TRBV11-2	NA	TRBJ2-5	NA	CASSLGPSVRETQYF	TGTGCCAGCAGCTTAGGTCCCAGCGTCCGGGAGACCCAGTACTTC
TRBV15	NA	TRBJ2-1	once	CATSRNGHTNNEQFF	TGTGCCACCAGCAGAAACGGACATACTAACAATGAGCAGTTCTTC
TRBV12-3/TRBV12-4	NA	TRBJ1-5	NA	CASSSQGNQPQHF	TGTGCCAGCAGTTCCCAGGGGAATCAGCCCCAGCATTTT
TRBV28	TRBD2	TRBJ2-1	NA	CASSSTSGGIEQFF	TGTGCCAGCAGTTCGACTAGCGGGGGTATTGAGCAGTTCTTC